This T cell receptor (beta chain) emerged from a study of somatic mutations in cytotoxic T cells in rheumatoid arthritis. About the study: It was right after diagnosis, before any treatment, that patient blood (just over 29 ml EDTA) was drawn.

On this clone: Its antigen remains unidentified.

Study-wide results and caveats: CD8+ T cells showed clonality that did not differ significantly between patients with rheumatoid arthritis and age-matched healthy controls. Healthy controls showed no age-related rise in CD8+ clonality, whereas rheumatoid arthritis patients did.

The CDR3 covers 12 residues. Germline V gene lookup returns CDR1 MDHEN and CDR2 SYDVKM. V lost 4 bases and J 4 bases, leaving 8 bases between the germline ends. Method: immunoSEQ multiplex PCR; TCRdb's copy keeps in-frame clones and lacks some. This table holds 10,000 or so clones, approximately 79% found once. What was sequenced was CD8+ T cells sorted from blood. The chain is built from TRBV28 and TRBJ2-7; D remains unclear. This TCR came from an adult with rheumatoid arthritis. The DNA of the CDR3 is TGTGCCAGCAGTTCGGACGGATACGAGCAGTACTTC. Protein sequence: CASSSDGYEQYF.